The entry below describes one T cell receptor beta chain. How the authors handled the data: From reference gene primer amplification, estimates of nucleated cell counts were derived. The data were produced by immunoSEQ multiplex PCR, yet TCRdb's version contains in-frame clones alone and is incomplete. V and J calls and clone size are those listed in that table; D and trimming were worked out from the DNA. The sample has nearly 350,000 clones; 91% are singletons. The CDR3 is 16 residues long. With 0 bases removed from V and 0 bases from J, the gap between germline ends came to 10 bases. Germline CDR1 reads SGHRS; CDR2 reads YFSETQ. These data are taken from a study of blood T cell repertoires in COVID-19. Study-wide context: Some COVID-19 samples were acute and others convalescent; all came from the United States, Italy and Spain. T cells, B-cell-depleted T cells, or PBMCs provided the cDNA or gDNA that served as material.

The chain recombines TRBV5-1 with TRBJ2-1; D is possibly TRBD2 (5 bases). Sequences were obtained from peripheral blood. The sequence came from a woman under 30 who had recovered from COVID-19. CDR3 bases: TGCGCCAGCAGCTTGGATCCAGCGGACTCCTACAATGAGCAGTTCTTC. Its protein product is CASSLDPADSYNEQFF.